The entry below describes one T cell receptor (beta chain). As originally analysed: Amplification with reference gene primers provided the estimates of nucleated cell counts. Using immunoSEQ multiplex PCR, the repertoire was profiled, and TCRdb retains in-frame clones only, with some absent. V, J and clone size derive from that table, while D and trimming were established from the DNA sequence. The repertoire consists of approximately 210,000 clones, with over 75% occurring once and the leading ten covering roughly 3.5%. This record belongs to a study of blood T cell repertoires in COVID-19. Participants were aged about 18 to 89 years from around 25 US areas. The recovered donors of Cohort 3 showed two negative PCRs, clearance, or symptom resolution. The TCR originated in an older woman who had recovered from COVID-19. The sequencing sample was made of PBMCs or T cells enriched from blood (not recorded which).

The CDR3 sequence is CASRPGFASGPYEQYF. The CDR3 DNA reads as TGTGCCAGCAGACCCGGTTTTGCTAGCGGACCCTACGAGCAGTACTTC. The V gene is TRBV27, the J gene TRBJ2-7, with 7 bases matching TRBD2. The V gene end was trimmed by 6 bases and the J gene end by 2 bases; junction bases not matched to a gene: 13. Germline assignment: CDR1 MNHEY and CDR2 SMNVEV (reference sequence). The CDR3 is 16 residues long.